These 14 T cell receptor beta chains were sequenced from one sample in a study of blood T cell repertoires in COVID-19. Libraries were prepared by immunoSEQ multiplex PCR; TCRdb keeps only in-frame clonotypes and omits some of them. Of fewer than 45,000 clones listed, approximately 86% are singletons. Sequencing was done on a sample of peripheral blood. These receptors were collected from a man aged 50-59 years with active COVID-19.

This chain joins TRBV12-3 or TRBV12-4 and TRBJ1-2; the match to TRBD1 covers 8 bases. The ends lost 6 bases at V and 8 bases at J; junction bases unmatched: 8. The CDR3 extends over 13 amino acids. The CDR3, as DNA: TGTGCCAGCAGGTCGACAGGGGAGCAAGGCTACACCTTC. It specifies CASRSTGEQGYTF.

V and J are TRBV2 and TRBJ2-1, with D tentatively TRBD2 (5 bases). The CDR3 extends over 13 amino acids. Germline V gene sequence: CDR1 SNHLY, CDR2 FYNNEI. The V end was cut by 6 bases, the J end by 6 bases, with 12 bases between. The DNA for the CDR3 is TGTGCCAGCAGCGATATACGGGGCAATGAGCAGTTCTTC. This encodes CASSDIRGNEQFF.

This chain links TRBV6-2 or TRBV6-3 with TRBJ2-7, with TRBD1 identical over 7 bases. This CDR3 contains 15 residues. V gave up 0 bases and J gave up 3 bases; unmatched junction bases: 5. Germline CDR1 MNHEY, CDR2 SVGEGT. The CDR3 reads CASSYSDRADYEQYF. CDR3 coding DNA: TGTGCCAGCAGTTACTCCGACAGGGCGGACTACGAGCAGTACTTC.

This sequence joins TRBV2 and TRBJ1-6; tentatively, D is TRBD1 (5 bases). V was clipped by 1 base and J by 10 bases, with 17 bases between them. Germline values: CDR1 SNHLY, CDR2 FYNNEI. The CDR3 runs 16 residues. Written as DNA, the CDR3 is TGTGCCAGCAGTGAAGAAAGGACATCGTCATTCTCACCCCTCCACTTT. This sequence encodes CASSEERTSSFSPLHF.

The CDR3 DNA reads as TGTGCCGGGGGACAGGGGAACACTGAAGCTTTCTTT. It translates to CAGGQGNTEAFF. The gene calls are TRBV2 and TRBJ1-1; 9 nucleotides align to TRBD1. CDR1 and CDR2 (germline): SNHLY, FYNNEI. CDR3 length: 12 amino acids. The junction had 2 bases not matched to a gene; V was cut back by 11 bases and J by 1 base.

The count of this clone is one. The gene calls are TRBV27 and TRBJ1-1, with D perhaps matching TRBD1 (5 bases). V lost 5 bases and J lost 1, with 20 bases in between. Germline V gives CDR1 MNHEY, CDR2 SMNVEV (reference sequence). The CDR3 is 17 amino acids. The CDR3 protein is CASSPLLGGGENTEAFF. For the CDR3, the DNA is TGTGCCAGCAGTCCGCTTCTGGGGGGTGGAGAGAACACTGAAGCTTTCTTT.

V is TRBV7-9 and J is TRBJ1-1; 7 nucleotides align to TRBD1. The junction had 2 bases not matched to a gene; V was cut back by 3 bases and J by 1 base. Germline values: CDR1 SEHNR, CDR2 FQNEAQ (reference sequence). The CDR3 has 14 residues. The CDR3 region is CASSFGTANTEAFF. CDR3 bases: TGTGCCAGCAGCTTCGGGACAGCGAACACTGAAGCTTTCTTT.

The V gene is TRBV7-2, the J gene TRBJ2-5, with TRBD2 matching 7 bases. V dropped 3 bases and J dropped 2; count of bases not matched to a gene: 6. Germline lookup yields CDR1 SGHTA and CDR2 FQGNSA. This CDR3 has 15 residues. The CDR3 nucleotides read TGTGCCAGCAGCTTTGGCGGGGGATATCAAGAGACCCAGTACTTC. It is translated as CASSFGGGYQETQYF.

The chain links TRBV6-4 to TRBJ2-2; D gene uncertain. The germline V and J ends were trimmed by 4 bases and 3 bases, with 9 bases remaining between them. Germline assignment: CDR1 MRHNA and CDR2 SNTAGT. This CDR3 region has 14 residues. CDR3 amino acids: CASSVQLHTGELFF. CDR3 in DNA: TGTGCCAGCAGTGTACAACTACACACCGGGGAGCTGTTTTTT.

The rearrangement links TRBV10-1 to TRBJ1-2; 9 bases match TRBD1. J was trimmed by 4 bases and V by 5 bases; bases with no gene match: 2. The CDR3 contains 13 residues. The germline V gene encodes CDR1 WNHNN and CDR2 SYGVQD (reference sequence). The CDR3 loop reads CASSNRGPYGYTF. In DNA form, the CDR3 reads TGCGCCAGCAGTAACAGGGGGCCCTATGGCTACACCTTC.

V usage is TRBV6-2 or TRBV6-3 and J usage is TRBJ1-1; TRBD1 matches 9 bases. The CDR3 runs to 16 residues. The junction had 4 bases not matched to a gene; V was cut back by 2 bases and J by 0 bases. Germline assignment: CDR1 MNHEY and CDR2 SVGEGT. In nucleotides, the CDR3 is TGTGCCAGCAGTTACGGAACAGGGGGCATGAACACTGAAGCTTTCTTT. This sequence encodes CASSYGTGGMNTEAFF.

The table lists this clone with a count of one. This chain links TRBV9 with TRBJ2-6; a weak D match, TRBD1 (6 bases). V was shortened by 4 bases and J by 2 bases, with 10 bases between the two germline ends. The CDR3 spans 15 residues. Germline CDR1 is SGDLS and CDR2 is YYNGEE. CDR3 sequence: CASSKPGAGANVLTF. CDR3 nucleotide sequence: TGTGCCAGCAGCAAACCAGGGGCTGGGGCCAACGTCCTGACTTTC.

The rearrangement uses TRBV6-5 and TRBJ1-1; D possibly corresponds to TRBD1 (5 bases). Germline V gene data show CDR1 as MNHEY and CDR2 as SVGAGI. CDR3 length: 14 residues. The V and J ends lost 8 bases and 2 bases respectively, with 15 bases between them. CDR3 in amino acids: CASGIQTVNTEAFF. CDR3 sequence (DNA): TGTGCCAGCGGAATACAGACAGTTAACACTGAAGCTTTCTTT.

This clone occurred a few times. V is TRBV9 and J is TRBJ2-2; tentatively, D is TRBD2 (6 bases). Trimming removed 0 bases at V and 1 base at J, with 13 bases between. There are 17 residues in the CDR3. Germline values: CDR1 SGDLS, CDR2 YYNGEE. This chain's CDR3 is CASSVGVPAGNTGELFF. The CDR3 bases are TGTGCCAGCAGCGTAGGAGTTCCAGCGGGGAACACCGGGGAGCTGTTTTTT.